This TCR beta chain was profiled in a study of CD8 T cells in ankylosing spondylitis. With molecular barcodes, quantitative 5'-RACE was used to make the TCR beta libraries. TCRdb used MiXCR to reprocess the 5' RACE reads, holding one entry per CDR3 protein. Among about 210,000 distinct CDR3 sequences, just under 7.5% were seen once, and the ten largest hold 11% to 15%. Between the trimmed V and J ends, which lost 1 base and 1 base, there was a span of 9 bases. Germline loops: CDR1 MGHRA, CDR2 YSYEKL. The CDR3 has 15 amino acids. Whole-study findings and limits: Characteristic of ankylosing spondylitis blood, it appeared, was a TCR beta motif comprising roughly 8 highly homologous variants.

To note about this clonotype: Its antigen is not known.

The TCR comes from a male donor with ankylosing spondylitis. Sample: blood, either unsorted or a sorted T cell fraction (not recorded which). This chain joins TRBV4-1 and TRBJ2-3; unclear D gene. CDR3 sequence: CASSQAGLRTDTQYF. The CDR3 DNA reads TGCGCCAGCAGCCAAGCGGGCCTACGCACAGATACGCAGTATTTT.